This TCR beta chain comes out of a study of Graves' ophthalmopathy and Graves' hyperthyroidism. Overall study results and limits: Cross-validated, the 13-signature model showed 87.88%/81.08% sensitivity/specificity, and 80%/75% in the test set. A majority of expanded thyroid clonotypes exceeding 0.001 frequency were likewise present in blood.

Eligible hyperthyroidism cases comprised new diagnoses of under 2 months' duration in individuals aged 18 to 65. Certain patients were not enrolled. These were patients with other autoimmune diseases, uncontrolled infections, pregnancy or lactation. As regards this clonotype: Its antigen is unknown.

Amplification from RNA transcripts yielded the TCR beta CDR3 regions. HTBI-primed RT-PCR formed the first round, and a multiplex PCR formed the second. Each CDR3 protein is one row after TCRdb ran MiXCR on the multiplex PCR reads. The sample includes about 1.1 million distinct CDR3 sequences, roughly two fifths seen only once; the top ten take roughly 11%. The CDR3 length is 17 residues. The ends were cut back, 0 bases at V and 3 bases at J, with 15 bases in the middle. Germline V gene sequence: CDR1 MGHRA, CDR2 YSYEKL. The V call is TRBV4-1, the J call TRBJ1-5; a weak D match, TRBD1 (5 bases). This clonotype originated in an adult man with Graves' hyperthyroidism. The sample comprised peripheral blood or thyroid tissue (not recorded which). The CDR3 DNA reads as TGCGCCAGCAGCCAAGAAGGGGTCACGGCCTACAATCAGCCCCAGCATTTT. Translation gives CASSQEGVTAYNQPQHF.